The clone carrying this TCR beta chain showed up just a few times. The data belong to a study of Ad26.COV2.S vaccination and SARS-CoV-2 variants. Some clones are missing from TCRdb's copy, which holds only in-frame ones; the method was immunoSEQ multiplex PCR. The table has 300,000 to 450,000 clones, 92% seen once. The TCR originated in a human donor who had recovered from COVID-19. The sequencing here drew on peripheral blood, taken after recovery from COVID-19.

This CDR3 reads CASSLAQNYGYTF. CDR3 DNA sequence: TGTGCCAGCAGCTTAGCTCAGAACTATGGCTACACCTTC. This chain links TRBV7-8 with TRBJ1-2; the D is unclear. The CDR3 covers 13 residues. Germline V gene data show CDR1 as SGHVS and CDR2 as FQNEAQ. The V end lost 0 bases, the J end lost 2 bases, and 4 bases lay between the germline ends.